This section outlines one TCR beta chain sequence together with its context. This clonotype has at least ten counts. No antigen is known for it. No quality values exist for individual bases; no much larger clone is one base distant. The cysteine opens and the phenylalanine closes a CDR3 of 12 amino acids. Only the CDR3 DNA stays, 36 bases, in frame from base 1. The germline V gene supplies CDR1 MNHEY and CDR2 SVGEGT. Trimming costs V 4 bases and J 10 bases, and their ends lie 11 bases apart. What the time point label conveys for this sample: patch test 2, 6 weeks after DPC sensitization. The intended sense of this specimen's treatment or condition label: therapeutic diphenylcyclopropenone sensitization with weekly scalp DPC. At each patch-test visit, blood was drawn before the patch test was applied. Patients were considered eligible if aged 18 to 70, diagnosed with alopecia and deemed suitable for DPC therapy, and patients were excluded if pregnant. Total RNA was isolated from unfractionated whole blood collected in Tempus Blood RNA tubes.

The entry originates in a study of human T cells and chemical hapten exposure (dated by TCRdb to the early 2020s). Context from the whole study: For sensitization, 2% DPC in acetone was applied to an approximately 2 cm by approximately 2 cm area of upper inner arm skin. Patients additionally received weekly therapeutic DPC doses to the scalp throughout the approximately 25-week study period. Patch testing was performed on the upper back with Finn chambers containing 0.01% DPC, and the patch tests were scored after 6 days according to International Contact Dermatitis Research Group standards. Alopecia areata with under or over 50% scalp involvement, alopecia totalis and alopecia universalis were represented in the patient cohort, which was mostly female. Libraries were pooled for sequencing, and per-sample TCR yields varied mainly because of small differences in library volumes within the pool. In alopecia patients, the study followed how the peripheral blood TCR repertoire changed in vivo over primary and secondary sensitization to diphenylcyclopropenone (DPC), a hapten. Blood samples were taken from patients before sensitization (week 0) and at 2, 6 and about 24 weeks after DPC sensitization. Blood for TCR sequencing was provided by twenty-nine alopecia patients at one to four time points (pre-sensitization, 2, 6 and 24 weeks). On the study overall, not on this receptor specifically: Compared with pre-sensitization or healthy control sets, expanded TCRs formed significantly more large CDR3 similarity clusters, which is consistent with antigen-driven responses. Because all patients had alopecia, a presumed autoimmune disease, the immune response of the patients might differ from that of healthy individuals. DPC sensitization did not change how many TCRs were above 1 in 1000 frequency, and no evidence was found of alterations in global repertoire structure. Repeated subsampling changed both the strength of the expansion versus patch-test correlation and the threshold at which that correlation became significant. Patch test score was positively correlated with the number of PT1 expanded TCRs, with significance at thresholds 8, 16 and 32 but not at 4.

The library was generated by RACE. Sequencing used a NextSeq 500. Library preparation attached unique molecular identifiers to individual cDNA molecules for quantitative, reproducible TCR counting. Each blood RNA sample was used to sequence both TCR alpha and TCR beta chains. In the source study's methods: A median of about 89,000 TCRs per sample was observed, with a range of 23,224 to 690,600. The Decombinator software suite was used to annotate V, J and CDR3 in the TCR reads. To make PS versus PT1 abundance plots, every sample was subsampled to the same number of TCRs (28,000). TCRs were defined as expanded if absent before sensitization and observed at least eight times at the 2-week time point. The public reads were quality trimmed at Q25 with fastp and then assembled into clones with MiXCR by TCRdb, keeping productive beta chains. CDR3 protein duplicates are merged, each entry listing the most common genes and DNA. Here the V and J calls rest on TCRdb's processing, not on the authors' analysis. This sample is represented by 350,000 to 400,000 distinct CDR3 sequences; roughly 6.3% of them were singletons. The top ten hold 5% to 6% of the sample.

The source of this sequence is a woman aged 18-30 years with alopecia areata. Some clones in this sample may be carry-over from other donors' samples. The chain joins TRBV6-2 or TRBV6-3 to TRBJ2-1, with the D gene too uncertain to name. The material sequenced was whole blood, taken in connection with sensitization to the hapten diphenylcyclopropenone (DPC). The CDR3 amino acid sequence is: CASSLSRLEQFF. The DNA sequence follows: TGTGCCAGCAGTTTAAGTCGGCTGGAGCAGTTCTTC.